This T cell receptor beta chain was recovered during a study of cytomegalovirus exposure and HLA in healthy donors. A remark on this clone: Its antigen is unknown.

The CDR3 extends over 15 amino acids. Whole-study results and caveats: TCR beta chains numbering about 160 were designated cytomegalovirus-associated. Rarity characterized most TCR sequences, yet some public TCRs appeared in many donors.

PCR amplification relied on 60 Vbeta primers (plus 13 Jbeta primers). Method: immunoSEQ multiplex PCR; TCRdb's copy keeps in-frame clones and lacks some. The table includes fewer than 90,000 clones, 75% to 85% detected once. The clonotype was recovered from a human donor in good health. Sequencing was carried out using PBMCs. V usage is TRBV21-1 and J usage is TRBJ1-1; the table's D call, TRBD1, has no DNA check behind it. TRBV21-1 is a recognized pseudogene. For the CDR3, the DNA is TGTGCCAGCAGCAGGGACAGGGAGGACAACACTGAAGCTTTCTTT. Protein product: CASSRDREDNTEAFF.